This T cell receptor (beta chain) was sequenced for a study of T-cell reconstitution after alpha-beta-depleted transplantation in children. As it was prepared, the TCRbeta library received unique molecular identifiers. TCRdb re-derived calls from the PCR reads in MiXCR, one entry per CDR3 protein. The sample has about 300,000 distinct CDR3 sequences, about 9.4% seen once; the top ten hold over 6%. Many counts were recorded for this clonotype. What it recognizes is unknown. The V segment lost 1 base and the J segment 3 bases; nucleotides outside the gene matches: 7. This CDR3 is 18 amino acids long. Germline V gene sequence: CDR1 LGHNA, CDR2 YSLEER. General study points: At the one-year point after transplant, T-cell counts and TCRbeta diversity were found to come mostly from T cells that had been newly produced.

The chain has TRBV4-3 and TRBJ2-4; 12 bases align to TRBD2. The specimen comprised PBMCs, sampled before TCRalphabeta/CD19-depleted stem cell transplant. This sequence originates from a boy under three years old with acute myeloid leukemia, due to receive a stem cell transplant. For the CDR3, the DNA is TGCGCCAGCAGCCAAGCTAGCGGGAGGGCCGGAGGCAAAAACATTCAGTACTTC. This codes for CASSQASGRAGGKNIQYF.